This passage covers 30 T cell receptor beta chains from one sample sequenced in a study of shared clonotypes between healthy human individuals (dated by TCRdb to the early 2020s). CD8 naive samples were obtained by positive selection for CCR7 among CD45RO-negative cells, yielding a CD45RA+CCR7+ population from which TemRA cells were excluded. Library prep was done by the immunoSEQ multiplex PCR assay. TCRdb stores this immuneACCESS table with in-frame sequences only. Part of the clones is absent; in the studies checked, under half of the shortfall reflects unresolved V genes, and no reason is known for the rest. The sample table lists about 2 million clones, roughly 94% of them with a count of one. 0.95% to 1.5% of the sample lies in the top ten. Input material: naive CD8+ T cells sorted from blood. What the cell subset or site label conveys for this sample: CD45RA+CCR7+. Every receptor here comes from a man between 18 and 35 years old in good health.

The rearrangement links TRBV30 to TRBJ2-3; D might be TRBD1 or TRBD2, each matching 5 bases. Germline CDR1 GTSNPN, CDR2 SVGIG (reference sequence). The CDR3 covers 16 residues. V dropped 0 bases and J dropped 0 bases, with 13 bases sitting between them. Here the CDR3 reads CAWSVGTSPSTDTQYF. In DNA, the CDR3 is TGTGCCTGGAGTGTGGGGACGTCCCCTAGCACAGATACGCAGTATTTT. Combining the CDR3 with reference TRBV30 and TRBJ2-3 gives the whole variable domain SQTIHQWPATLVQPVGSPLSLECTVEGTSNPNLYWYRQAAGRGLQLLFYSVGIGQISSEVPQNLSASRPQDRQFILSSKKLLLSDSGFYLCAWSVGTSPSTDTQYFGPGTRLTVL.

The chain has TRBV2 and TRBJ2-7, with D tentatively TRBD1 or TRBD2 (5 bases each). The germline gives CDR1 SNHLY, CDR2 FYNNEI. Trimming stripped 6 bases from V and 2 bases from J, with 14 bases between. The CDR3 consists of 14 residues. CDR3 in amino acids: CASRSGTMPYEQYF. The CDR3 DNA reads TGTGCCAGCAGATCCGGGACGATGCCCTACGAGCAGTACTTC.

This chain uses TRBV7-9 with TRBJ1-1; D call uncertain. Trimming pared 5 bases from V and 0 bases from J, leaving 10 bases between. Per the germline V gene, CDR1 is SEHNR and CDR2 is FQNEAQ (reference sequence). The CDR3 totals 14 residues. The CDR3 sequence: CASSHHPMNTEAFF. The CDR3 bases are TGTGCCAGCAGCCACCACCCCATGAACACTGAAGCTTTCTTT. The full variable domain, completed using reference TRBV7-9 and TRBJ1-1, is DTGVSQNPRHKITKRGQNVTFRCDPISEHNRLYWYRQTLGQGPEFLTYFQNEAQLEKSRLLSDRFSAERPKGSFSTLEIQRTEQGDSAMYLCASSHHPMNTEAFFGQGTRLTVV.

The rearrangement joins TRBV29-1 to TRBJ2-7, with 11 bases fitting TRBD2. The CDR3 runs to 13 residues. CDR1 and CDR2 (germline): SQVTM, ANQGSEA. J gave up 2 bases and V 4 bases, and 1 base lay outside the gene matches. CDR3 sequence (DNA): TGCAGCGTTGTAGCGGGAGGGCCCTACGAGCAGTACTTC. This encodes CSVVAGGPYEQYF.

The genes are TRBV5-1 and TRBJ2-2; D is unresolved. V was trimmed by 4 bases and J by 5 bases, leaving 9 bases between them. The germline V gene has CDR1 SGHRS and CDR2 YFSETQ. This CDR3 has 13 amino acids. For the CDR3, the DNA is TGCGCCAGCAGCGGAGTGACGACCGGGGAGCTGTTTTTT. Protein: CASSGVTTGELFF.

The chain recombines TRBV30 with TRBJ2-1, with 10 positions matching TRBD2. With 3 bases clipped from V and 7 bases from J, the junction kept 12 bases outside the gene matches. The CDR3 contains 16 residues. Germline CDR1 GTSNPN, CDR2 SVGIG (reference sequence). The CDR3 sequence: CAWSMMSGGAKNEQFF. For the CDR3, the DNA is TGTGCCTGGAGCATGATGAGCGGGGGGGCGAAAAATGAGCAGTTCTTC.

The V call is TRBV29-1, the J call TRBJ2-2; TRBD1 or TRBD2 may be the D gene (5 bases each). CDR1 SQVTM and CDR2 ANQGSEA come from the germline V gene. V was clipped by 6 bases and J by 5 bases, with 16 bases between them. This CDR3 has 14 residues. The CDR3 sequence is CSVVPGPKTGELFF. For the CDR3, the DNA is TGCAGCGTAGTTCCGGGACCAAAGACCGGGGAGCTGTTTTTT.

The CDR3 DNA follows: TGCGCCAGCAGTCTCCTATTGGGGGCGGTTAGTGAAAAACTGTTTTTT. The encoded protein is CASSLLLGAVSEKLFF. The V gene is TRBV4-1, the J gene TRBJ1-4; D is possibly TRBD1 (6 bases). Germline-derived CDR1 and CDR2 are MGHRA and YSYEKL. This CDR3 is built from 16 residues. V was cut by 6 bases and J by 7 bases, with 21 bases left in between.

The table lists this clone with a count of one. The chain employs TRBV6-1 and TRBJ2-7, with 7 nucleotides matching TRBD1. V shed 0 bases and J 4 bases; nucleotides not matched to a gene: 9. This CDR3 is 16 amino acids long. CDR1 and CDR2 from the germline V gene are MNHNS and SASEGT. The CDR3 DNA reads as TGTGCCAGCAGTGAAGCCAGGAACAGGGGAATTTACGAGCAGTACTTC. Translation gives CASSEARNRGIYEQYF.

V and J are TRBV7-8 and TRBJ2-2, with 10 bases matching TRBD2. Looked up from germline, CDR1 is SGHVS and CDR2 is FQNEAQ. The V gene end was trimmed by 2 bases and the J gene end by 7 bases; junction bases not matched to a gene: 4. This CDR3 region has 15 residues. The CDR3 sequence: CASSLPSGSGGELFF. CDR3 in DNA: TGTGCCAGCAGCTTACCTAGCGGGAGTGGCGGGGAGCTGTTTTTT.

The chain couples TRBV2 to TRBJ1-5; a possible D gene is TRBD1 (6 bases). V was pared by 7 bases and J by 2 bases, with 15 bases between. This CDR3 comprises 15 residues. Germline V gives CDR1 SNHLY, CDR2 FYNNEI. In nucleotides, the CDR3 is TGTGCCAGCACCGGACTACCAGGGGGCAATCAGCCCCAGCATTTT. Translating it yields CASTGLPGGNQPQHF.

The rearrangement joins TRBV2 to TRBJ2-1; 12 bases are a match to TRBD2. CDR1 SNHLY and CDR2 FYNNEI come from the germline V gene. CDR3 size: 16 residues. V lost 4 bases to trimming and J lost 5 bases; unmatched junction nucleotides: 6. The CDR3 region is CASSGSSGRAHNEQFF. The CDR3 DNA reads as TGTGCCAGCAGTGGCTCTAGCGGGAGGGCCCACAATGAGCAGTTCTTC.

This chain uses TRBV5-6 with TRBJ1-5; D may be TRBD1 (6 bases). This CDR3 comprises 14 residues. Per the germline V gene, CDR1 is SGHDT and CDR2 is YYEEEE. With 4 bases removed from V and 6 bases from J, the gap between germline ends came to 14 bases. For the CDR3, the DNA is TGTGCCAGCAGCCTGGGGGCAGGGGCTCAGCCCCAGCATTTT. It specifies CASSLGAGAQPQHF.

This rearrangement joins TRBV27 to TRBJ2-1; 12 bases are shared with TRBD2. The CDR3 sequence is 19 residues long. With 0 bases clipped from V and 1 base from J, the junction kept 7 bases outside the gene matches. Germline V gene data show CDR1 as MNHEY and CDR2 as SMNVEV (reference sequence). Here the CDR3 DNA reads TGTGCCAGCAGTTTATCGCTAGCGGGGGGGCTAATGTCCTACAATGAGCAGTTCTTC. Encoded protein: CASSLSLAGGLMSYNEQFF.

V gene TRBV13 combines with J gene TRBJ2-7; 9 nucleotides agree with TRBD1. The ends lost 5 bases at V and 5 bases at J; junction bases unmatched: 7. The CDR3 extends over 14 amino acids. In germline, CDR1 is PRHDT, CDR2 FYEKMQ (reference sequence). The CDR3 loop is CASSLTGQGHEQYF. The CDR3, as DNA: TGTGCCAGCAGCCTCACGGGACAGGGCCACGAGCAGTACTTC.

J is TRBJ1-2 and V is TRBV19; TRBD1 matches at 9 bases. V lost 0 bases, J lost 8 bases, and 13 bases stayed unmatched. Germline values: CDR1 LNHDA, CDR2 SQIVND (reference sequence). This CDR3 contains 17 residues. The CDR3 here is CASSIDLGTGRLFGYTF. The DNA for the CDR3 is TGTGCCAGTAGTATAGATTTAGGGACAGGGCGTCTCTTCGGCTACACCTTC.

This chain connects TRBV6-5 to TRBJ2-5; 8 bases line up with TRBD2. CDR1 and CDR2 from the germline V gene are MNHEY and SVGAGI. The V segment lost 5 bases and the J segment 4 bases; nucleotides outside the gene matches: 3. This CDR3 has 13 residues. CDR3 coding DNA: TGTGCCAGCAGTCGCGGACTAGCAGAGACCCAGTACTTC. Its protein is CASSRGLAETQYF.

The chain employs TRBV10-2 and TRBJ2-7; D call uncertain. The V gene's germline CDR1 is WSHSY and CDR2 SAAADI. V dropped 4 bases and J dropped 0 bases, with 4 bases sitting between them. The CDR3 is 12 residues long. The CDR3 loop reads CASSVLSYEQYF. In nucleotides, the CDR3 is TGCGCCAGCAGTGTCCTCTCCTACGAGCAGTACTTC.

Concerning this clone itself: This sample includes further DNA sequences coding for the same CDR3. The V and J genes are TRBV9 and TRBJ1-1, with 8 bases aligning to TRBD1. This CDR3 has 13 residues. The V gene's germline CDR1 is SGDLS and CDR2 YYNGEE. V gave up 4 bases and J gave up 4 bases; unmatched junction bases: 3. CDR3: CASSPGGGTEAFF. CDR3 bases: TGTGCCAGCAGCCCAGGGGGCGGCACTGAAGCTTTCTTT.

This chain connects TRBV11-2 to TRBJ2-3; D not resolved. Germline assignment: CDR1 SGHAT and CDR2 FQNNGV. Trimming shortened V by 2 bases and J by 6 bases, and 12 bases separated the two germline ends. The CDR3 is 14 amino acids. This chain's CDR3 is CASSLQSLRDTQYF. In nucleotides, the CDR3 is TGTGCCAGCAGCTTACAATCGCTCAGGGATACGCAGTATTTT.

J is TRBJ2-1 and V is TRBV6-1, with 9 bases lining up with TRBD2. Trimming took 0 bases from V and 3 from J; bases not matched to a gene: 6. CDR3 length: 17 amino acids. From germline, CDR1 is MNHNS and CDR2 SASEGT. DNA for the CDR3: TGTGCCAGCAGTGAAGCGAGGCGGGGGGGCCGCTACAATGAGCAGTTCTTC. Translated, it gives CASSEARRGGRYNEQFF.

As for this clone: Distinct nucleotide sequences in the sample also encode this CDR3. V is TRBV11-2 and J is TRBJ1-3; D ambiguous. The CDR3 runs to 15 residues. Trimming removed 4 bases at V and 0 bases at J, with 10 bases between. CDR1 SGHAT and CDR2 FQNNGV come from the germline V gene. The CDR3 coding sequence is TGTGCCAGCAGCTCGGACCGAATCTCTGGAAACACCATATATTTT. Translated: CASSSDRISGNTIYF. Together with reference TRBV11-2 and TRBJ1-3, the CDR3 gives the full variable domain: EAGVAQSPRYKIIEKRQSVAFWCNPISGHATLYWYQQILGQGPKLLIQFQNNGVVDDSQLPKDRFSAERLKGVDSTLKIQPAKLEDSAVYLCASSSDRISGNTIYFGEGSWLTVV.

In its sample, this clone was seen once. Other DNA sequences in this specimen translate into the identical CDR3. This chain links TRBV5-1 with TRBJ1-1; D is perhaps TRBD1 (5 bases). This CDR3 has 14 amino acids. Per the germline V gene, CDR1 is SGHRS and CDR2 is YFSETQ. Between the trimmed V and J ends, which lost 2 bases and 1 base, there was a span of 9 bases. The DNA of the CDR3 is TGCGCCAGCAGCTTCAGAACAGGGAACACTGAAGCTTTCTTT. This gives the protein CASSFRTGNTEAFF.

The chain has TRBV27 and TRBJ2-7, with D maybe TRBD2 (6 bases). This CDR3 has 15 residues. CDR1 MNHEY and CDR2 SMNVEV come from the germline V gene (reference sequence). Trimming removed 5 bases at V and 0 bases at J, with 14 bases between. The CDR3 reads CASSPQLGGSYEQYF. DNA for the CDR3: TGTGCCAGCAGTCCCCAATTGGGGGGCTCCTACGAGCAGTACTTC.

V and J are TRBV13 and TRBJ2-7; 9 nucleotides match TRBD1. The CDR3 is 14 amino acids. The V gene end was trimmed by 5 bases and the J gene end by 4 bases; junction bases not matched to a gene: 6. The germline V gene has CDR1 PRHDT and CDR2 FYEKMQ (reference sequence). The CDR3 loop is CASSPWDREYEQYF. The CDR3, as DNA: TGTGCCAGCAGCCCCTGGGACAGGGAGTACGAGCAGTACTTC.

This clone has just one count. This CDR3 is also generated by other DNA sequences in the sample. The CDR3 spells CASSFRLAGGSYEQYF. Written as DNA, the CDR3 is TGTGCCAGCAGTTTTCGACTAGCGGGAGGATCCTACGAGCAGTACTTC. V is TRBV28 and J is TRBJ2-7; 13 positions agree with TRBD2. Per germline, CDR1 MDHEN and CDR2 SYDVKM. V lost 3 bases to trimming and J lost 1 base; unmatched junction nucleotides: 3. The CDR3 totals 16 residues. The whole variable domain, filled in from reference TRBV28 and TRBJ2-7, reads DVKVTQSSRYLVKRTGEKVFLECVQDMDHENMFWYRQDPGLGLRLIYFSYDVKMKEKGDIPEGYSVSREKKERFSLILESASTNQTSMYLCASSFRLAGGSYEQYFGPGTRLTVT.

V usage is TRBV29-1 and J usage is TRBJ1-1; possibly TRBD1 for D (5 bases). V lost 5 bases and J 7 bases, leaving 14 bases between the germline ends. CDR3 length equals 12 residues. The germline V gene has CDR1 SQVTM and CDR2 ANQGSEA. As DNA, the CDR3 is TGCAGCGTTCTCGGGCGGGACGTTGAAGCTTTCTTT. Translated, it gives CSVLGRDVEAFF.

This chain joins TRBV5-4 and TRBJ2-2; D is uncertain. Germline CDR1 reads SGHNT; CDR2 reads YYREEE (reference sequence). The CDR3 spans 11 residues. The ends were cut back, 4 bases at V and 7 bases at J, with 5 bases in the middle. In DNA, the CDR3 is TGTGCCAGCAGCAGCCTCGGGGAGCTGTTTTTT. Its translation is CASSSLGELFF. The full variable domain, its missing parts supplied by reference TRBV5-4 and TRBJ2-2, is ETGVTQSPTHLIKTRGQQVTLRCSSQSGHNTVSWYQQALGQGPQFIFQYYREEENGRGNFPPRFSGLQFPNYSSELNVNALELDDSALYLCASSSLGELFFGEGSRLTVL.

This chain uses TRBV4-3 with TRBJ2-7; 11 bases map to TRBD2. After removal of 4 bases from V and 2 bases from J, the junction contained 4 bases not matched to a gene. Looked up from germline, CDR1 is LGHNA and CDR2 is YSLEER. CDR3 length: 15 residues. The CDR3 protein is CASSPLAGGPYEQYF. DNA for the CDR3: TGCGCCAGCAGCCCATTAGCGGGAGGGCCCTACGAGCAGTACTTC.

This sequence joins TRBV13 and TRBJ2-1; 7 bases are a match to TRBD1. Losses at the gene ends were 1 base for V and 8 bases for J; bases not matched to a gene: 11. This CDR3 is 16 amino acids long. Germline V lookup: CDR1 PRHDT, CDR2 FYEKMQ (reference sequence). The CDR3 protein is CASSLVPGGAADEQFF. CDR3 bases: TGTGCCAGCAGCTTAGTCCCAGGGGGAGCAGCGGATGAGCAGTTCTTC.